This T cell receptor (beta chain) appears in the sequencing data of a study of cytomegalovirus exposure and HLA in healthy donors. Study in general: Out of about 190 million T cells, an earlier analysis found around 120 million unique TCR beta sequences in total.

In the PCR, 60 Vbeta and 13 Jbeta primers were used. Clones were sequenced by immunoSEQ multiplex PCR, and TCRdb holds only the in-frame ones, with some missing. The sample carries about 110,000 clones, about 76% recorded once. General study results and limits: Most TCRs appeared rarely, but some public TCRs recurred in many donors. Earlier findings revealed that most TCR beta V segments proved productive either about 87% or about 30% of the time. As a later analysis showed, a missense DCLRE1C variant was linked to trimming of TCR beta V- and J-genes.

Notes on this clone: Its antigen is as yet unknown.

The CDR3 length is 15 residues. Trimming at V came to 5 bases and at J to 4 bases, leaving 5 bases not matched to a gene. Germline V gene lookup returns CDR1 MDHEN and CDR2 SYDVKM. This TCR was recovered from a man younger than 45 in good health and CMV-seropositive. This chain uses TRBV28 with TRBJ1-5; 10 bases map to TRBD1. Sequencing was performed on PBMCs. CDR3 sequence: CASSPWTGGNQPQHF. The CDR3 DNA sequence: TGTGCCAGCAGTCCTTGGACAGGGGGTAATCAGCCCCAGCATTTT.